The T cell receptor beta chain under discussion was sequenced for a study of T cells in Graves' hyperthyroidism and ophthalmopathy (dated by TCRdb to the late 2010s). Study-level background: Peripheral blood was sampled at the time of initial diagnosis, prior to any treatment. After blood sampling, hyperthyroidism patients were treated with methimazole at a starting dose of 30 mg daily, and ophthalmopathy patients were treated with high-dose intravenous methylprednisolone. In addition, the study compared T-cell repertoires in thyroid tissue and in blood from roughly 6 Graves' hyperthyroidism patients. TCR Vbeta CDR3 sequencing of approximately 140 peripheral blood samples (over 40 ophthalmopathy, over 70 hyperthyroidism and approximately 17 progressor patients) is reported in the paper. Prospective prediction of ophthalmopathy was tested in an independent validation cohort consisting of about 20 hyperthyroidism patients and about 17 patients who later progressed to ophthalmopathy. To identify distinguishing TCR V-J signatures, a discovery cohort of some 100 patients was used, comprising 40 to 45 with Graves' ophthalmopathy and approximately 57 with stable Graves' hyperthyroidism. The 100 discovery patients were randomly split 7:3 into training and test sets.

Graves' hyperthyroidism was defined as stable when no progression to ophthalmopathy occurred over 18 months of follow-up. Hyperthyroidism patients were newly diagnosed, with disease duration under 2 months, and aged 18 to 65 years. The study excluded patients with uncontrolled infections, other autoimmune diseases, pregnancy or lactation. Clinical symptoms, serum thyroxine and TRAb, thyroid ultrasound, and orbital computed tomography formed the basis for the diagnoses. PBMCs were separated from around 9.1 ml of fresh peripheral blood using Ficoll-Paque density gradient centrifugation. Total RNA was extracted using Trizol reagent, and RNA quality was assessed on an Agilent 2100 Bioanalyzer. What the study reported, not specific to this receptor: A model built on a 13 V-J signature distinguished ophthalmopathy from stable hyperthyroidism, reaching about 89% sensitivity and about 81% specificity in cross-validation and 80%/75% in testing. In validation, progression to ophthalmopathy was predicted by the model with around 70% sensitivity and 72.22% specificity, a median of approximately 6.5 months before onset. Most expanded thyroid clonotypes (frequency above 0.001) were also found in blood, which suggests that blood repertoires may mirror thyroid immune responses. Sample size was not statistically predetermined, and investigators were not blinded to group allocation.

TCR beta CDR3 regions were amplified from RNA transcripts. The first round of RT-PCR for the TCR CDR3 was performed with the HTBI primer set and the Qiagen OneStep RT-PCR kit. A second multiplex PCR round built the libraries, followed by size selection and purification. Libraries were sequenced paired-end with 100 bp reads on an Illumina HiSeq2000. The study's processing was this. SOAPnuke was used to process the raw data, with reads discarded if the reads contained adapters or uncalled bases, had a mean Phred below 15, or lacked an exact constant-primer or identifier match. COPE v1.2.5 was used to merge the high-quality paired reads, and each unique nucleotide sequence was defined as a clonotype. MiTCR v1.1 was used to align clonotypes to the IMGT TRBV, TRBD and TRBJ reference segments. Analysis was restricted to V-J combinations with a frequency above 0.0001, which covered just over 98% of repertoires. A TCS score was defined as the ratio between F50 (clonal expansion) and ExV (chaos), using BLOSUM62-based TCRdist between CDR3 peptides within each V-J. Welch's t-statistics and random forest reduced 500 to 650 V-J features to under 15, which were used in a naive Bayes classifier (R e1071). Thyroid-blood repertoire similarity was quantified with the Morisita-Horn index. In TCRdb, the public reads were trimmed at Q25 with fastp and aligned with MiXCR, with productive beta chains retained. Every distinct CDR3 protein forms one entry, paired with its most common genes and DNA. TCRdb assigned the V and J calls; the authors' analysis was not used. Present in this sample are hundreds of thousands of distinct CDR3 sequences, 38% of which were seen just once. The ten largest clonotypes hold 7.5% to 9.5% of the sample.

For this clonotype: The target of this receptor is not known. The input lacks base qualities; no much larger clone sits a single base away.

V is pared back by 2 bases and J by 0 bases, with 8 bases lying between the germline termini. The germline V gene provides CDR1 SGDLS and CDR2 YYNGEE. Inclusive of the bounding cysteine and phenylalanine, the CDR3 is 15 residues long. The read is trimmed to its CDR3 DNA, 45 bases read in frame from base 1. The chain uses TRBV9 and TRBJ2-2; the best D guess is TRBD1, with 6 bases matching. The clonotype comes from a man younger than 35 with Graves' hyperthyroidism. Material for sequencing was blood. The CDR3 loop reads CASSVTGTNTGELFF. In nucleotides, the sequence is TGTGCCAGCAGCGTTACAGGGACGAACACCGGGGAGCTGTTTTTT.